Shown below are 29 T cell receptor beta chains from a single sample sequenced in a study of T-cell reconstitution after alpha-beta-depleted transplantation in children. TCRbeta library construction was performed incorporating unique molecular identifiers. MiXCR, run by TCRdb on the PCR reads, gives a single entry per CDR3 protein. Of about 440,000 distinct CDR3 sequences in the sample, around two fifths were seen once. The sample was PBMCs, taken before TCRalphabeta/CD19-depleted stem cell transplant. Source of these receptors: a girl aged 2-10 years with aplastic anemia, due to receive a stem cell transplant.

The chain couples TRBV12-3 or TRBV12-4 to TRBJ2-3; TRBD2 aligns across 13 bases. This CDR3 spans 17 amino acids. V shed 5 bases and J 5 bases; nucleotides not matched to a gene: 10. CDR3 DNA: TGTGCCAGCAGTGCACAACTAGCGGGGGGGCCGCAAGATACGCAGTATTTT. Protein product: CASSAQLAGGPQDTQYF.

This chain links TRBV20-1 with TRBJ2-7, with D tentatively TRBD2 (6 bases). Per the germline V gene, CDR1 is DFQATT and CDR2 is SNEGSKA (reference sequence). Trimming took 0 bases from V and 0 from J, leaving 12 bases between them. This CDR3 region has 15 residues. The DNA of the CDR3 is TGCAGTGCTAGAGATAGCGGAGACCCCTCCTACGAGCAGTACTTC. Encoded protein: CSARDSGDPSYEQYF.

The chain carries TRBV28 and TRBJ2-2; 9 positions agree with TRBD2. Germline V gene lookup returns CDR1 MDHEN and CDR2 SYDVKM. With 5 bases clipped from V and 2 bases from J, the junction kept 9 bases outside the gene matches. The CDR3 contains 17 residues. CDR3 DNA sequence: TGTGCCAGCAGTCTCCCCCAAGCGGGAGGAAACACCGGGGAGCTGTTTTTT. Translating it yields CASSLPQAGGNTGELFF.

V usage is TRBV7-8 and J usage is TRBJ1-2; unclear D gene. Germline CDR1 and CDR2: SGHVS and FQNEAQ. This CDR3 is built from 16 residues. V lost 0 bases and J 0 bases, leaving 11 bases between the germline ends. The CDR3 DNA reads as TGTGCCAGCAGCTTAGCGTCGGGAGCCCCTAACTATGGCTACACCTTC. Translating gives CASSLASGAPNYGYTF.

V is TRBV4-2 and J is TRBJ2-7, with a possible D match to TRBD2 (5 bases). CDR1 LGHNA and CDR2 YNFKEQ come from the germline V gene. The CDR3 is 16 amino acids. Trimming pared 4 bases from V and 2 bases from J, leaving 18 bases between. For the CDR3, the DNA is TGTGCCAGCAGCCCCGGGGTCCTCTTGGCCACCTACGAGCAGTACTTC. This gives the protein CASSPGVLLATYEQYF.

This chain links TRBV20-1 with TRBJ1-5; D may be TRBD1 (6 bases). In germline, CDR1 is DFQATT, CDR2 SNEGSKA (reference sequence). CDR3 size: 14 residues. V gave up 6 bases and J gave up 4 bases, with 16 bases separating them. In nucleotides, the CDR3 is TGCAGTGCAGCGGGGGCCTGGACGAATCAGCCCCAGCATTTT. Translated: CSAAGAWTNQPQHF.

The table lists this clonotype with a count of one. The chain is built from TRBV4-2 and TRBJ2-7; tentative D call: TRBD2 (6 bases). CDR1 is LGHNA, CDR2 YNFKEQ, per germline. CDR3 length equals 16 residues. Trimming stripped 2 bases from V and 1 base from J, with 15 bases between. Here the CDR3 DNA reads TGTGCCAGCAGCCAAATCCCGGGGGTTACTTCCTACGAGCAGTACTTC. It yields the protein CASSQIPGVTSYEQYF.

V is TRBV18 and J is TRBJ2-5; no reliable D call. Germline values: CDR1 KGHSH, CDR2 LQKENI. Trimming left V 2 bases short and J 3 bases short, with 10 bases between. The CDR3 covers 14 residues. CDR3: CASSPGQPEETQYF. The CDR3 DNA follows: TGTGCCAGCTCACCAGGGCAGCCAGAAGAGACCCAGTACTTC.

The sample holds many counts of this clonotype. The chain is built from TRBV20-1 and TRBJ2-3; D may match TRBD1 or TRBD2 (5 bases each). CDR3 length equals 14 residues. V lost 5 bases and J 4 bases, leaving 16 bases between the germline ends. Per germline, CDR1 DFQATT and CDR2 SNEGSKA (reference sequence). The CDR3 coding sequence is TGCAGTGCTGCCAGAGGGGTAGGAGCAGATACGCAGTATTTT. Encoded protein: CSAARGVGADTQYF.

This sequence joins TRBV4-1 and TRBJ1-1; maybe TRBD1 (5 bases). CDR3 length: 15 residues. V lost 2 bases to trimming and J lost 4 bases, with 14 bases between them. CDR1 is MGHRA, CDR2 YSYEKL, per germline. The CDR3 nucleotides are TGCGCCAGCAGCCAATCCCCGGGGGGAACCACTGAAGCTTTCTTT. Its translation is CASSQSPGGTTEAFF.

The rearrangement joins TRBV6-5 to TRBJ2-7; 9 bases map to TRBD1. V lost 5 bases and J lost 4; bases outside the gene matches: 9. Germline CDR1 MNHEY, CDR2 SVGAGI. This CDR3 has 15 residues. Written as DNA, the CDR3 is TGTGCCAGCAGTACATCGGGACAGGGACGGTACGAGCAGTACTTC. Its translation: CASSTSGQGRYEQYF.

The chain joins TRBV12-3 or TRBV12-4 to TRBJ2-5; D gene unclear. V was trimmed by 8 bases and J by 2 bases, leaving 9 bases between them. CDR3 size: 12 residues. The CDR3 spells CASSLKQETQYF. DNA of the CDR3: TGTGCCAGCTCCCTCAAACAAGAGACCCAGTACTTC.

This clonotype turned up a few times. V gene TRBV20-1 combines with J gene TRBJ2-5; D is perhaps TRBD2 (6 bases). Trimming took off 2 bases at V and 5 bases at J, with 18 bases between the two ends. Germline-derived CDR1 and CDR2 are DFQATT and SNEGSKA (reference sequence). The CDR3 covers 15 residues. The CDR3 is CSARSNGGEMETQYF. For the CDR3, the DNA is TGCAGTGCTAGAAGTAATGGAGGGGAGATGGAGACCCAGTACTTC.

This clonotype was detected only a few times. The rearrangement links TRBV3-1 to TRBJ1-6; D not certain. The ends were cut back, 0 bases at V and 0 bases at J, with 9 bases in the middle. Looked up from germline, CDR1 is LGHDT and CDR2 is YNNKEL (reference sequence). This CDR3 spans 17 amino acids. CDR3 sequence reads: CASSQDGGSSYNSPLHF. The CDR3 nucleotides are TGTGCCAGCAGCCAAGATGGCGGGTCCTCCTATAATTCACCCCTCCACTTT.

The V call is TRBV4-1, the J call TRBJ2-5; TRBD2 agrees at 8 bases. V gave up 0 bases and J gave up 3 bases; unmatched junction bases: 18. The CDR3 sequence is 20 residues long. CDR1 is MGHRA, CDR2 YSYEKL, per germline. CDR3 loop: CASSQDWSGTGGGVEETQYF. DNA of the CDR3: TGCGCCAGCAGCCAAGATTGGAGCGGGACCGGGGGGGGTGTTGAAGAGACCCAGTACTTC.

This clonotype has at least ten counts. V is TRBV12-3 or TRBV12-4 and J is TRBJ2-6; TRBD1 matches 9 bases. CDR3 size: 17 residues. After removal of 6 bases from V and 0 bases from J, the junction contained 6 bases not matched to a gene. CDR3 in DNA: TGTGCCAGCAGACCGGGACAGGGATACTCTGGGGCCAACGTCCTGACTTTC. This codes for CASRPGQGYSGANVLTF.

The rearrangement joins TRBV4-1 to TRBJ2-1; TRBD2 matches 9 bases. Germline CDR1 and CDR2: MGHRA and YSYEKL. V trimming: 11 bases; J trimming: 0 bases; junction bases outside the gene matches: 11. The CDR3 is made up of 16 amino acids. The CDR3 DNA reads as TGCGCCTCAGGTCGACTAGCGGAGAGCTCCTACAATGAGCAGTTCTTC. This codes for CASGRLAESSYNEQFF.

The genes are TRBV20-1 and TRBJ2-1; D may be TRBD1 or TRBD2 (6 bases each). Germline CDR1 reads DFQATT; CDR2 reads SNEGSKA (reference sequence). Trimming stripped 0 bases from V and 7 bases from J, with 22 bases between. CDR3 size: 17 residues. The CDR3 DNA sequence: TGCAGTGCTAGAGATGGGGTTTGGGGGGAAGGGGGTAATGAGCAGTTCTTC. Translated, it gives CSARDGVWGEGGNEQFF.

The CDR3 is CASSYGLALRETQYF. DNA of the CDR3: TGTGCCAGCAGTTATGGCCTAGCGCTGAGGGAGACCCAGTACTTC. This chain links TRBV6-5 with TRBJ2-5, with a weak D call TRBD2 (6 bases). V shed 3 bases and J shed 5 bases, with 16 bases lying between them. This CDR3 is built from 15 residues. The germline gives CDR1 MNHEY, CDR2 SVGAGI.

This clonotype was detected many times. This chain links TRBV15 with TRBJ2-5, with a tentative D call TRBD2 (6 bases). CDR1 and CDR2 from the germline V gene are LNHNV and YYDKDF (reference sequence). The CDR3 runs 14 residues. V was shortened by 3 bases and J by 2 bases, with 10 bases between the two germline ends. The CDR3 sequence is CATSRSGAQETQYF. CDR3 coding DNA: TGTGCCACCAGCAGGTCGGGAGCACAAGAGACCCAGTACTTC.

This clonotype has just a few counts. The chain couples TRBV5-1 to TRBJ1-4, with TRBD1 matching over 10 bases. Germline CDR1 reads SGHRS; CDR2 reads YFSETQ. This CDR3 has 16 amino acids. With V trimmed by 4 bases and J by 7 bases, 10 bases remained unmatched. CDR3 bases: TGCGCCAGCAGCCTATCCGGGACAGGGGTTTCTGAAAAACTGTTTTTT. It translates to CASSLSGTGVSEKLFF.

This clonotype showed up many times. This chain uses TRBV20-1 with TRBJ2-7, with 8 bases aligning to TRBD1. CDR3 length: 19 amino acids. V dropped 3 bases and J dropped 0; count of bases not matched to a gene: 19. CDR1 is DFQATT, CDR2 SNEGSKA, per germline (reference sequence). In nucleotides, the CDR3 is TGCAGTGCTAGCCTTTTTGGACAGGGTGGGCTAGCGCGCTCCTACGAGCAGTACTTC. Its protein is CSASLFGQGGLARSYEQYF.

The chain uses TRBV12-3 or TRBV12-4 and TRBJ1-1; weak D call: TRBD1 (5 bases). The V and J ends lost 6 bases and 6 bases respectively, with 14 bases between them. There are 13 residues in the CDR3. The CDR3 reads CASSTRQPPEAFF. In DNA, the CDR3 is TGTGCCAGCAGCACGAGACAGCCCCCTGAAGCTTTCTTT.

The chain combines TRBV14 with TRBJ2-1; no definite D call. V lost 1 base and J lost 4, with 14 bases in between. Germline values: CDR1 SGHDN, CDR2 FVKESK. The CDR3 extends over 16 amino acids. The CDR3 DNA reads TGTGCCAGCAGCCAAGGGGAAATTTACAATTACAATGAGCAGTTCTTC. It specifies CASSQGEIYNYNEQFF.

The gene calls are TRBV12-3 or TRBV12-4 and TRBJ1-1; a possible D gene is TRBD1 (5 bases). The CDR3 runs 13 residues. V was pared by 6 bases and J by 4 bases, with 12 bases between. CDR3 sequence: CASSQLGGTEAFF. The DNA of the CDR3 is TGTGCCAGCAGCCAGTTGGGGGGCACTGAAGCTTTCTTT.

The rearrangement joins TRBV2 to TRBJ2-2; D not certain. This CDR3 is 15 amino acids long. Germline CDR1 SNHLY, CDR2 FYNNEI. Trimming left V 5 bases short and J 3 bases short, with 13 bases between. In nucleotides, the CDR3 is TGTGCCAGCAGTAAGACTGCTCCTTACACCGGGGAGCTGTTTTTT. Protein sequence: CASSKTAPYTGELFF.

This chain uses TRBV3-1 with TRBJ2-1; 8 positions agree with TRBD2. Germline CDR1 is LGHDT and CDR2 is YNNKEL (reference sequence). There are 17 residues in the CDR3. Trimming cost V 1 base and J 8 bases; bases outside gene matches: 13. CDR3 residues: CASSQASRGGGIYEQFF. CDR3 DNA sequence: TGTGCCAGCAGCCAAGCTTCCCGGGGGGGCGGGATCTATGAGCAGTTCTTC.

The table lists this clonotype with a few counts. The chain joins TRBV3-1 to TRBJ1-1; D might be TRBD1 (6 bases). CDR3 length equals 16 residues. Germline V gives CDR1 LGHDT, CDR2 YNNKEL (reference sequence). V lost 4 bases to trimming and J lost 4 bases, with 19 bases between them. CDR3 nucleotide sequence: TGTGCCAGCAGCCTACGACACAGGGTGTTGGGCACTGAAGCTTTCTTT. Translation gives CASSLRHRVLGTEAFF.

V is TRBV20-1 and J is TRBJ1-5; unclear D gene. CDR3 length: 10 amino acids. Trimming left V 6 bases short and J 15 bases short, with 15 bases between. The germline gives CDR1 DFQATT, CDR2 SNEGSKA (reference sequence). CDR3 amino acids: CSAVGFKGHF. The CDR3 nucleotides are TGCAGTGCGGTCGGGTTTAAGGGGCATTTT.